This T cell receptor (beta chain) was documented in a study of OX40 agonist ivuxolimab in advanced cancers. Study summary: Ivuxolimab was delivered to patients intravenously every 2 weeks at doses spanning 0.01 to 10 mg/kg. Three patients, one with hepatocellular carcinoma and two with cutaneous melanoma, responded partially. Study outcomes and limitations: Blood T cells, both CD4+ and CD8+, expanded clonally by week 6 at 0.1 to 3.0 mg/kg.

Libraries were prepared by immunoSEQ multiplex PCR; TCRdb keeps only in-frame clonotypes and omits some of them. The sample includes about 83,000 clones, roughly 90% of them seen just once. Turning to this clone: The antigen is not known.

Germline CDR1 is SGHRS and CDR2 is YFSETQ. This CDR3 contains 14 residues. The V segment lost 3 bases and the J segment 5 bases; nucleotides outside the gene matches: 7. The TCR was taken from an adult with an advanced solid tumor such as melanoma, head and neck, liver or kidney cancer. The sample consisted of CD4+ or CD8+ T cells sorted from blood, taken in a trial of the OX40 agonist ivuxolimab. The rearrangement joins TRBV5-1 to TRBJ1-1, with 7 bases fitting TRBD1. The CDR3 is CASSSMGQITEAFF. The CDR3 DNA follows: TGCGCCAGCAGCTCGATGGGACAGATAACTGAAGCTTTCTTT.